The present entry profiles one T cell receptor (beta chain) with its context. The antigen remains undetermined. This entry belongs to a study of cytomegalovirus exposure and HLA in healthy donors. Turning to the study itself: About 84% of roughly 400 genotyped donors fell in the Caucasian-associated ancestry cluster. Whole-study findings and limits: In vitro checks showed that a few CMV-associated chains really do target CMV antigens.

The PCR was carried out with 60 Vbeta primers and 13 Jbeta primers. Here immunoSEQ multiplex PCR was the method, and the copy in TCRdb shows in-frame clones only, minus some. The table includes about 77,000 clones, about 79% detected once. Germline loops: CDR1 LNHNV, CDR2 YYDKDF (reference sequence). Trimming removed 1 base from V and 6 bases from J; junction bases left unmatched: 9. The CDR3 has 16 residues. Samples came from healthy bone marrow donors. This TCR was sampled from a man aged 35 to 55 in good health and CMV-seronegative. The rearrangement uses TRBV15 and TRBJ2-7; the match to TRBD1 covers 10 bases. Input material: PBMCs. CDR3 DNA: TGTGCCACCAGCAGAGCCCCCGTGACAGGGGGCCCCGAGCAGTACTTC. Amino acid sequence: CATSRAPVTGGPEQYF.